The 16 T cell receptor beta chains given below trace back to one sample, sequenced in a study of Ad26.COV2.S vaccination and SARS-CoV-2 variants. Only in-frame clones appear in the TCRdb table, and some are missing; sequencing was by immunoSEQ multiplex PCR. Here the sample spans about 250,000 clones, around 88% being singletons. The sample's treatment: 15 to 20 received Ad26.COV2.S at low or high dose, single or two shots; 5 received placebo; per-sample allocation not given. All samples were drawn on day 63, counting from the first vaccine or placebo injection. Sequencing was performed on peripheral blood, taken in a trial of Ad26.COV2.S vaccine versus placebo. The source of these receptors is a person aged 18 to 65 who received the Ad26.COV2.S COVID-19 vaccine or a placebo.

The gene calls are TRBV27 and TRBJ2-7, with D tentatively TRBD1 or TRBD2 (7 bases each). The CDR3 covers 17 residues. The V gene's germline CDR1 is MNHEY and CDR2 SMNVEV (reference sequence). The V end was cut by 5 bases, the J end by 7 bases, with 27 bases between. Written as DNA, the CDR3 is TGTGCCAGCAGTCTTTACCCTGGCAGGGGGTCCGGGGGGGAGCAGTACGTC. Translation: CASSLYPGRGSGGEQYV.

CDR3 sequence: CASSPPEGTAFF. CDR3 DNA sequence: TGTGCCAGCAGCCCTCCCGAGGGTACGGCTTTCTTT. The V and J genes are TRBV27 and TRBJ1-1; no firm D call. V was trimmed by 6 bases and J by 11 bases, leaving 16 bases between them. The germline gives CDR1 MNHEY, CDR2 SMNVEV (reference sequence). The CDR3 is 12 residues long.

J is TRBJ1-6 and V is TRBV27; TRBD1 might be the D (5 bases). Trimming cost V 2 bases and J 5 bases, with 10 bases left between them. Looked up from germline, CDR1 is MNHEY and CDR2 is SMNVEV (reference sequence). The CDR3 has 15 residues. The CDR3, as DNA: TGTGCCAGCAGTTTAACGGGACTCGATAATTCACCCCTCCACTTT. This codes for CASSLTGLDNSPLHF.

CDR3: CASSYLTVDTQYF. The CDR3, as DNA: TGTGCCAGCAGTTACCTGACTGTCGATACGCAGTATTTT. The chain uses TRBV6-5 and TRBJ2-3, with no clear D. This CDR3 is 13 amino acids long. Looked up from germline, CDR1 is MNHEY and CDR2 is SVGAGI. The ends were cut back, 2 bases at V and 6 bases at J, with 9 bases in the middle.

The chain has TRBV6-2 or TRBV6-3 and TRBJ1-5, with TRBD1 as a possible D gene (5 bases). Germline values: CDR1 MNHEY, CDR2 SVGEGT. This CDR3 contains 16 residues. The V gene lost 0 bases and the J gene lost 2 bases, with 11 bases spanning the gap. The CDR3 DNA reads TGTGCCAGCAGTTACTCGAGGGGATCGGGCAATCAGCCCCAGCATTTT. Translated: CASSYSRGSGNQPQHF.

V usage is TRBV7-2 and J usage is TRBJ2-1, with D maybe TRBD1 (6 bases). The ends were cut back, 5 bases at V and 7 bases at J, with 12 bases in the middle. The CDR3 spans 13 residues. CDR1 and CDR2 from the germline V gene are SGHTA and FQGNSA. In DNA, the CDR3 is TGTGCCAGCAGCCCCAACAGGGCTAATGAGCAGTTCTTC. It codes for CASSPNRANEQFF.

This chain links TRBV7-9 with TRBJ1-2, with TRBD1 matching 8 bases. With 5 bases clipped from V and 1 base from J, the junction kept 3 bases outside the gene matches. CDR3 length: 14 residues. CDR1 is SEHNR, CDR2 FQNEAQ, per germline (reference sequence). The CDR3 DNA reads TGTGCCAGCAGCACCGGACAGGGTAACTATGGCTACACCTTC. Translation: CASSTGQGNYGYTF.

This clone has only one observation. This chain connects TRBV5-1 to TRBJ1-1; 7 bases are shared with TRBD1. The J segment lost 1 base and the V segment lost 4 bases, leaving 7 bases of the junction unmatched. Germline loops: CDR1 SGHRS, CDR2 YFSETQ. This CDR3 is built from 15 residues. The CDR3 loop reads CASSQIGTANTEAFF. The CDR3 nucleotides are TGCGCCAGCAGCCAAATAGGGACAGCGAACACTGAAGCTTTCTTT.

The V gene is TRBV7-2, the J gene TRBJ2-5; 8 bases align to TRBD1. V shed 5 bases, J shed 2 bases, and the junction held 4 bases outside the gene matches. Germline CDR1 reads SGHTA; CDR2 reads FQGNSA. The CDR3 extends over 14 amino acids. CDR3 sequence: CASSRRGHQETQYF. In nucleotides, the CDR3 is TGTGCCAGCAGCCGCAGGGGGCATCAAGAGACCCAGTACTTC.

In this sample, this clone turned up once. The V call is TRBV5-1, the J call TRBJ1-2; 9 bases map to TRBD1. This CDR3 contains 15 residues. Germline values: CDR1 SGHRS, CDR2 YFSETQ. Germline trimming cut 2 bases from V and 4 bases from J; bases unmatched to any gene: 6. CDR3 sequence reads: CASSFVQGALYGYTF. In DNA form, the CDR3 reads TGCGCCAGCAGCTTCGTACAGGGGGCCCTCTATGGCTACACCTTC. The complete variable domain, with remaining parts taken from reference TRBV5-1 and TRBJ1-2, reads KAGVTQTPRYLIKTRGQQVTLSCSPISGHRSVSWYQQTPGQGLQFLFEYFSETQRNKGNFPGRFSGRQFSNSRSEMNVSTLELGDSALYLCASSFVQGALYGYTFGSGTRLTVV.

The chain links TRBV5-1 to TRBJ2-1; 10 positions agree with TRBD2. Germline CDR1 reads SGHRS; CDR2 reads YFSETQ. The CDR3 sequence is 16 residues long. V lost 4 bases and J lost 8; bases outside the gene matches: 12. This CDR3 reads CASSGGSAGGLDEQFF. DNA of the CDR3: TGCGCCAGCAGCGGTGGGTCAGCGGGAGGGTTAGATGAGCAGTTCTTC.

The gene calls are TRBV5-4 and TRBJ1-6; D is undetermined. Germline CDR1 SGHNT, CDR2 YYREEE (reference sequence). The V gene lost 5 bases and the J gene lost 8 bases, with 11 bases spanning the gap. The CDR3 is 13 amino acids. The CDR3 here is CASSIQNYSPLHF. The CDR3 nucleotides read TGTGCCAGCAGTATCCAGAACTATTCACCCCTCCACTTT.

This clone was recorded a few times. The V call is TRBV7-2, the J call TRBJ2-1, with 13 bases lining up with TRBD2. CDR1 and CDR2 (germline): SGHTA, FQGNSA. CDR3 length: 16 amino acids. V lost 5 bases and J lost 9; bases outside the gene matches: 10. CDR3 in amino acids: CASSIHRTSGRSEQFF. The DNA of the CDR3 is TGTGCCAGCAGCATCCACCGGACTAGCGGGAGAAGTGAGCAGTTCTTC.

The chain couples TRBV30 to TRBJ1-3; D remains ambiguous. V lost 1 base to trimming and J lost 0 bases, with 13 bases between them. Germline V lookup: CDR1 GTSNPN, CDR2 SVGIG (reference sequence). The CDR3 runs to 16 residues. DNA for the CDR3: TGTGCCTGGAGTGGGGCGAAAACGAGCTCTGGAAACACCATATATTTT. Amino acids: CAWSGAKTSSGNTIYF. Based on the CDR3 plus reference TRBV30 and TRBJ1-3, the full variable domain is SQTIHQWPATLVQPVGSPLSLECTVEGTSNPNLYWYRQAAGRGLQLLFYSVGIGQISSEVPQNLSASRPQDRQFILSSKKLLLSDSGFYLCAWSGAKTSSGNTIYFGEGSWLTVV.

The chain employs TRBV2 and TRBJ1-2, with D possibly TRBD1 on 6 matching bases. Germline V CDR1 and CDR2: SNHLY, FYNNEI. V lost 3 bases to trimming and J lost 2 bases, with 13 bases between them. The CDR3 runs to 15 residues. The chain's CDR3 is CASSDPPQGNYGYTF. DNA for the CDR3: TGTGCCAGCAGTGACCCGCCCCAGGGGAACTATGGCTACACCTTC.

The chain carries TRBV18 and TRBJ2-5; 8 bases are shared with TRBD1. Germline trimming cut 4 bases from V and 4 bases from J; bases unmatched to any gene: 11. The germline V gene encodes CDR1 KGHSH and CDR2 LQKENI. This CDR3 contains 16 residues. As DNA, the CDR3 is TGTGCCAGCTCACTTTTAGGACAGGGTAAAGGAGAGACCCAGTACTTC. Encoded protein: CASSLLGQGKGETQYF.